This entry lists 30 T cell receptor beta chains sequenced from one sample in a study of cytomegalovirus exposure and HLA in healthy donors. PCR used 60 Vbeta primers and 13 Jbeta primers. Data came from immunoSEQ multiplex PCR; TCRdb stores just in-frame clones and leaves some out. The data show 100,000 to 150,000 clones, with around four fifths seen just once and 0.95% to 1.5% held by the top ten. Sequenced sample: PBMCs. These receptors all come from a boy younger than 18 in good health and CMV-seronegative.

The CDR3 DNA is TGCGCCAGCAGCCACCAGGACAGGGACTATGGCTACACCTTC. Its translation: CASSHQDRDYGYTF. This chain joins TRBV4-1 and TRBJ1-2, with 8 bases lining up with TRBD1. Germline trimming cut 3 bases from V and 3 bases from J; bases unmatched to any gene: 3. Per the germline V gene, CDR1 is MGHRA and CDR2 is YSYEKL. The CDR3 contains 14 residues.

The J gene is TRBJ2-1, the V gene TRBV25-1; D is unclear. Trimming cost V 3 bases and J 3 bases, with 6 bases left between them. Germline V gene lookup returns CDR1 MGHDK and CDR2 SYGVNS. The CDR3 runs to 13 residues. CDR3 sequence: CASSDGVYNEQFF. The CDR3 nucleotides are TGTGCCAGCAGTGATGGAGTCTACAATGAGCAGTTCTTC.

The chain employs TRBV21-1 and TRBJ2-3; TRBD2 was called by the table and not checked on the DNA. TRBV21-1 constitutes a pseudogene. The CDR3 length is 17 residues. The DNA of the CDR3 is TGTGCCAGCAGAGGCGGGAGGGCCCACGGTAGCACAGATACGCAGTATTTT. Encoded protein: CASRGGRAHGSTDTQYF.

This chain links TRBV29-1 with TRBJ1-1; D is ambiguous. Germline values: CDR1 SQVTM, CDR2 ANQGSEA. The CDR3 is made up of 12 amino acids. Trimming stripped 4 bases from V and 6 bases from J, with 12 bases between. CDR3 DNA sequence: TGCAGCGTTGTCACATCCGCAGCTGAAGCTTTCTTT. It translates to CSVVTSAAEAFF.

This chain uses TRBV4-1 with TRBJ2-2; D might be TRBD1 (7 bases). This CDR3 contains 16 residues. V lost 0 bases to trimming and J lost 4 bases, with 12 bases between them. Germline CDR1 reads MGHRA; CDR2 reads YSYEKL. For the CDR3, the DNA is TGCGCCAGCAGCCAAGATGGAGGGGGCAGCACCGGGGAGCTGTTTTTT. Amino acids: CASSQDGGGSTGELFF.

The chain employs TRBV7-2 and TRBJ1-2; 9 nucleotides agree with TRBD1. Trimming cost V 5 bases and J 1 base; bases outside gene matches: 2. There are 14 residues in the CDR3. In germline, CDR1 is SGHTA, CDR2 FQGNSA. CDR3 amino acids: CASSRDRVNYGYTF. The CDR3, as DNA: TGTGCCAGCAGCAGGGACAGGGTTAACTATGGCTACACCTTC.

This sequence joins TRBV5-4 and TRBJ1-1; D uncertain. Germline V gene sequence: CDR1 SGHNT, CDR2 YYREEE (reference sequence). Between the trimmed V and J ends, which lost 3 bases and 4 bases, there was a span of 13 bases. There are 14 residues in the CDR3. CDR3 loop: CASSYTLSTTEAFF. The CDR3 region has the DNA TGTGCCAGCAGCTACACCCTCAGTACCACTGAAGCTTTCTTT.

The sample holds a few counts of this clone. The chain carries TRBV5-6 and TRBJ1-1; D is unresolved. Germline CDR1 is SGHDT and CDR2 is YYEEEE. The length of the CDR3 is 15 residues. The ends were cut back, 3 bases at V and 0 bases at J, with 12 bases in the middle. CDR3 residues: CASSSLTTLNTEAFF. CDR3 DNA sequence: TGTGCCAGCAGCTCCCTGACAACCTTGAACACTGAAGCTTTCTTT. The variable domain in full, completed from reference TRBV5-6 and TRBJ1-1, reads DAGVTQSPTHLIKTRGQQVTLRCSPKSGHDTVSWYQQALGQGPQFIFQYYEEEERQRGNFPDRFSGHQFPNYSSELNVNALLLGDSALYLCASSSLTTLNTEAFFGQGTRLTVV.

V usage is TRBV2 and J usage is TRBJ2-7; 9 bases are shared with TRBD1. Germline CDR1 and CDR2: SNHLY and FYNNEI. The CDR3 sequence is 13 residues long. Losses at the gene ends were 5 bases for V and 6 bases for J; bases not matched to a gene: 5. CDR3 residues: CASSTGGPFEQYF. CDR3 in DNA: TGTGCCAGCAGTACAGGGGGCCCCTTCGAGCAGTACTTC.

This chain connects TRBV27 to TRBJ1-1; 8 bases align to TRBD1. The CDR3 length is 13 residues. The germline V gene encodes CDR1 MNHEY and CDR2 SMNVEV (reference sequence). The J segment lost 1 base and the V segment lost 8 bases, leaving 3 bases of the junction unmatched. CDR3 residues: CASQGQGNTEAFF. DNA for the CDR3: TGTGCCAGCCAAGGACAGGGGAACACTGAAGCTTTCTTT.

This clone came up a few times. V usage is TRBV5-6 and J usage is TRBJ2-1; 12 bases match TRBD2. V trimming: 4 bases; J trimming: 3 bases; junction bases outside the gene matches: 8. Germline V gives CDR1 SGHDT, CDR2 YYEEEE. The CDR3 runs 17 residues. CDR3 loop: CASSTRTSGIYYNEQFF. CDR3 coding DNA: TGTGCCAGCAGCACCCGGACTAGCGGGATATACTACAATGAGCAGTTCTTC.

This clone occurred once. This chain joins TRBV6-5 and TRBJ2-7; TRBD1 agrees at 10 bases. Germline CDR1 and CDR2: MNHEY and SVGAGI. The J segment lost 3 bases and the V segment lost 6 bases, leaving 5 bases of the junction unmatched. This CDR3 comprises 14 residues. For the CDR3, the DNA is TGTGCCAGCAGCCTGGACAGGGGGGACTACGAGCAGTACTTC. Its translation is CASSLDRGDYEQYF.

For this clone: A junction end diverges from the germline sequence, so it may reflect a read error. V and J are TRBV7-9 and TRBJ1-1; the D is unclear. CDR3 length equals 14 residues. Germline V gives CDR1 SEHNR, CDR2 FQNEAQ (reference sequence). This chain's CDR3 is CSSSPGLAGAEAFF. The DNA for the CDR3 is TGTTCCAGCAGCCCAGGACTGGCCGGGGCTGAAGCTTTCTTT.

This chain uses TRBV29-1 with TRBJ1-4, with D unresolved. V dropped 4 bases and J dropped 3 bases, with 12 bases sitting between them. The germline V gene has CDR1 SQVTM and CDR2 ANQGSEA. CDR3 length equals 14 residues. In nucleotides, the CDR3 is TGCAGCGTTGGTCGTAGGGAGGCTAATGAAAAACTGTTTTTT. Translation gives CSVGRREANEKLFF.

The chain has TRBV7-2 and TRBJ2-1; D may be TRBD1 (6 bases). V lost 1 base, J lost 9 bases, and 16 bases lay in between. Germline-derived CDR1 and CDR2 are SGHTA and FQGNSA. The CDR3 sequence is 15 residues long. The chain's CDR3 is CASSLEGVVRGEQFF. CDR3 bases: TGTGCCAGCAGCTTAGAGGGGGTGGTTAGGGGTGAGCAGTTCTTC.

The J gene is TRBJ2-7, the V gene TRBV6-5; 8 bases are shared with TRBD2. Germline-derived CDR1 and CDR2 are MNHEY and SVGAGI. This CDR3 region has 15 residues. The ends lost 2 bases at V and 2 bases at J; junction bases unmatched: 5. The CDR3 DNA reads TGTGCCAGCAGTTACGGAGCGGGAGAGGCCTACGAGCAGTACTTC. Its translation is CASSYGAGEAYEQYF.

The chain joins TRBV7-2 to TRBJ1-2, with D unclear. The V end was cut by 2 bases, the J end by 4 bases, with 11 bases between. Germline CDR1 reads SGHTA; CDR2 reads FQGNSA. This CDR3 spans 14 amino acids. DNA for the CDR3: TGTGCCAGCAGCTTAAGAGGCACCTCCTATGGCTACACCTTC. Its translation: CASSLRGTSYGYTF.

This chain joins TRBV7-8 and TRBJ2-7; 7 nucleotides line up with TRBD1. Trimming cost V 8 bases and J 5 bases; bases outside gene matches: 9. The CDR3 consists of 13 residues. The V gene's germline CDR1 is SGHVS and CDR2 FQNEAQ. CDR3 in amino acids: CASGSGQVHEQYF. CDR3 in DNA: TGTGCCAGCGGCAGCGGACAGGTACACGAGCAGTACTTC.

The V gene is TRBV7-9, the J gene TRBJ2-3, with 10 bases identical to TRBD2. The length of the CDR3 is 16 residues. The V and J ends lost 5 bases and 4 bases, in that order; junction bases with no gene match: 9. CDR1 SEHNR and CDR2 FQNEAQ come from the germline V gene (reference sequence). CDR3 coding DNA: TGTGCCAGCAGCCAACCGACTAGCGGGCCTCCAGATACGCAGTATTTT. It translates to CASSQPTSGPPDTQYF.

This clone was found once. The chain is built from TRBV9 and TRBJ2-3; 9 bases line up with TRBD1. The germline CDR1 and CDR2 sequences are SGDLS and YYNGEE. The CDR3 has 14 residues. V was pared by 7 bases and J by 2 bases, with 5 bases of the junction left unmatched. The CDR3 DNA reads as TGTGCCAGCGGGACAGGGCCCCACACAGATACGCAGTATTTT. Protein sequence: CASGTGPHTDTQYF.

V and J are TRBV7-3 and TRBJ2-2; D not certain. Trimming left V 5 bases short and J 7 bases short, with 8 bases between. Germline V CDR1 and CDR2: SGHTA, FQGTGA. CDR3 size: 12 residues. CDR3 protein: CASSLSGGELFF. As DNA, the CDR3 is TGTGCCAGCAGCCTCAGTGGCGGGGAGCTGTTTTTT.

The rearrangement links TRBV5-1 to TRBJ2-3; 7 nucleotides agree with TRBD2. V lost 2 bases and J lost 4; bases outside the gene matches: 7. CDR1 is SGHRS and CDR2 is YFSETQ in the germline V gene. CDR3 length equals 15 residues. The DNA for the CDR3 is TGCGCCAGCAGCTTTGGCGGGAGTCTCGCAGATACGCAGTATTTT. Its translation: CASSFGGSLADTQYF.

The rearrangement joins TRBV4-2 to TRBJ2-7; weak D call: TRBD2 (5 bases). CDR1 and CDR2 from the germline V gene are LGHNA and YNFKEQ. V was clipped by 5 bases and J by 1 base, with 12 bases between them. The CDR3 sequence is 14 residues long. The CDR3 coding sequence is TGTGCCAGCAGCTCAGAAGAGGGATCCTACGAGCAGTACTTC. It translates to CASSSEEGSYEQYF.

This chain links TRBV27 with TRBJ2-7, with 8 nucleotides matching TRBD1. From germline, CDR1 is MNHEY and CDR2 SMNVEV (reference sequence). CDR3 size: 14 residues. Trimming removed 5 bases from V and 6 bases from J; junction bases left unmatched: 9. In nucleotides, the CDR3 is TGTGCCAGCAGTGTCGGACAGGGTCCGGGCGAGCAGTACTTC. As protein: CASSVGQGPGEQYF.

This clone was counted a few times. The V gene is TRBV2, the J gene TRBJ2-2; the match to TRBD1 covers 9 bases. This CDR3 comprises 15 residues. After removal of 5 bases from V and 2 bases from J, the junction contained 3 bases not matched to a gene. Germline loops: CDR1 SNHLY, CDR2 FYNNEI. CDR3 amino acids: CASSWTGANTGELFF. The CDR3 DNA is TGTGCCAGCAGTTGGACAGGGGCCAACACCGGGGAGCTGTTTTTT.

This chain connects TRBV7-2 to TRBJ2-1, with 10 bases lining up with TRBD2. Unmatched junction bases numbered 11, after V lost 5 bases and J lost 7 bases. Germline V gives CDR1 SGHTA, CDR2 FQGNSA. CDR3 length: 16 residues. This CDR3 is CASSPSASGRANEQFF. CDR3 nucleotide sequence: TGTGCCAGCAGCCCATCGGCTAGCGGGAGAGCTAATGAGCAGTTCTTC.

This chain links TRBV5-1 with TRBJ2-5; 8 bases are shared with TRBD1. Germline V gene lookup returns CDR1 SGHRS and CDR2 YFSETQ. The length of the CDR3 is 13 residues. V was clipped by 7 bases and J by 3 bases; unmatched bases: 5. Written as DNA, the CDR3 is TGCGCCAGCTTCCCGGACAGGGAAGAGACCCAGTACTTC. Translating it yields CASFPDREETQYF.

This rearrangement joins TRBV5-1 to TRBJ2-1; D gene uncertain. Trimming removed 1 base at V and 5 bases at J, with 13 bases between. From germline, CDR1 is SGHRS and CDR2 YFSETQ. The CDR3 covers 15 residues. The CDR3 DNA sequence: TGCGCCAGCAGCTTGTCCGGTCCCCTTAACAATGAGCAGTTCTTC. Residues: CASSLSGPLNNEQFF.

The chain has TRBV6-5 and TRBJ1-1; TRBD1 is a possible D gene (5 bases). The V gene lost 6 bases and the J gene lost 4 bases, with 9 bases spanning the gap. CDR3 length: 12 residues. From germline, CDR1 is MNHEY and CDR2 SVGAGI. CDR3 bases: TGTGCCAGCAGGGGGCAGAGCACTGAAGCTTTCTTT. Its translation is CASRGQSTEAFF.

CDR3 bases: TGTGCCAGCAGTTCACCCTCCGGGACAGGGGGCCGGGAGCAGTACTTC. This encodes CASSSPSGTGGREQYF. The rearrangement joins TRBV6-6 to TRBJ2-7, with TRBD1 matching 12 bases. Germline V lookup: CDR1 MNHNY, CDR2 SVGAGI (reference sequence). The CDR3 is 16 amino acids. V was pared by 4 bases and J by 7 bases, with 11 bases of the junction left unmatched.